This T cell receptor (beta chain) was documented in a study of PD-L1 blockade in urothelial cancer. At the level of the study: Prior chemotherapy regimens per patient numbered 0 to 3. Blood samples had a median of roughly 140,000 T cells, some 83,000 unique TCRs, and clonality 0.080.

TCRdb's copy holds only in-frame clones and misses some; the assay was immunoSEQ multiplex PCR. Found here are around 63,000 clones, over 75% of them singletons; the top ten hold 1.6%. Regarding time point: pretreatment peripheral blood. Metastatic or locally advanced urothelial carcinoma was present in the patients. This CDR3 has 13 amino acids. The germline V gene has CDR1 SGHRS and CDR2 YFSETQ. J was trimmed by 12 bases and V by 2 bases; bases with no gene match: 5. Sample: PBMCs, taken around atezolizumab (anti-PD-L1) treatment. This clonotype originated in a man in his sixties or seventies with urothelial cancer. The chain recombines TRBV5-1 with TRBJ2-6, with TRBD1 matching over 7 bases. CDR3 bases: TGCGCCAGCAGCTTTGAACAGGGGTCCGTCCTGACTTTC. Translated: CASSFEQGSVLTF.